This TCR beta chain was identified during a study of T cells in Graves' hyperthyroidism and ophthalmopathy. General study results and limits: The model anticipated ophthalmopathy a median about 6.5 months pre-onset.

RNA transcripts provided the source from which TCR beta CDR3 regions were amplified. The TCR CDR3 first-round RT-PCR relied on the HTBI primer set. Each CDR3 protein gets one entry after TCRdb re-called the multiplex PCR reads with MiXCR. The sample gives 800,000 or so distinct CDR3 sequences, roughly 40% of which show up once; approximately 8.7% is in the top ten. This CDR3 region has 16 residues. CDR1 and CDR2 from the germline V gene are SGHRS and YFSETQ. With 0 bases removed from V and 0 bases from J, the gap between germline ends came to 7 bases. Researchers defined stable Graves' hyperthyroidism as no ophthalmopathy progression within 18 months. Hyperthyroidism had been newly diagnosed in patients aged 18 to 65, and its duration was under 2 months. Details on this clonotype: What it binds is not known.

The TCR was taken from a man between 18 and 35 years old with Graves' hyperthyroidism. The sample was blood. The rearrangement links TRBV5-1 to TRBJ2-6; a weak D match, TRBD1 (5 bases). CDR3 residues: CASSLGGNSGANVLTF. The CDR3 DNA follows: TGCGCCAGCAGCTTGGGGGGCAACTCTGGGGCCAACGTCCTGACTTTC.